One sample yielded the 32 T cell receptor beta chains listed below, sequenced in a study of CD8 T cells in Susac syndrome. RNA was extracted with the RNeasy kit, and a quantity of roughly 0.5 to 1 ug was reverse transcribed using random hexamers. TCRdb re-derived calls from the immunoSEQ multiplex PCR reads in MiXCR, one entry per CDR3 protein. The sample includes over 100,000 distinct CDR3 sequences, just under 95% of them seen just once. The sample taken for sequencing was CD8+ T cells from PBMCs. The receptor set was obtained from a human donor in good health.

The V and J genes are TRBV14 and TRBJ2-7; D is ambiguous. Germline CDR1 reads SGHDN; CDR2 reads FVKESK. The V and J ends lost 1 base and 3 bases respectively, with 13 bases between them. The CDR3 has 15 residues. CDR3 sequence (DNA): TGTGCCAGCAGCCAAGGGACCGGTGACTTCTACGAGCAGTACTTC. It specifies CASSQGTGDFYEQYF.

The chain is built from TRBV12-3 or TRBV12-4 and TRBJ1-5; D remains unclear. V was cut by 5 bases and J by 5 bases, with 10 bases left in between. This CDR3 has 13 residues. The DNA for the CDR3 is TGTGCCAGCAGTCTGAACCGCGATCAGCCCCAGCATTTT. It encodes CASSLNRDQPQHF.

The chain is built from TRBV20-1 and TRBJ2-7; 12 nucleotides match TRBD2. Germline CDR1 DFQATT, CDR2 SNEGSKA (reference sequence). Trimming removed 1 base from V and 3 bases from J; junction bases left unmatched: 13. The CDR3 spans 18 residues. The CDR3 region is CSARVARGLAGGNYEQYF. The CDR3 DNA is TGCAGTGCTAGAGTGGCCCGTGGGCTAGCGGGGGGGAACTACGAGCAGTACTTC.

V gene TRBV6-2 or TRBV6-3 combines with J gene TRBJ2-7; the D is unclear. V was pared by 5 bases and J by 0 bases, with 5 bases between. Germline V gene lookup returns CDR1 MNHEY and CDR2 SVGEGT. This CDR3 is built from 12 residues. The CDR3 coding sequence is TGTGCCAGCAGTGATCCCTCCTACGAGCAGTACTTC. It translates to CASSDPSYEQYF.

The chain combines TRBV30 with TRBJ1-2, with D tentatively TRBD1 (5 bases). Germline CDR1 reads GTSNPN; CDR2 reads SVGIG (reference sequence). The CDR3 runs 13 residues. Trimming pared 2 bases from V and 4 bases from J, leaving 11 bases between. CDR3 amino acids: CAWSTRGGYGYTF. In DNA, the CDR3 is TGTGCCTGGAGTACCCGGGGCGGCTATGGCTACACCTTC.

The chain joins TRBV9 to TRBJ1-2, with D perhaps matching TRBD1 (6 bases). Germline CDR1 SGDLS, CDR2 YYNGEE. The CDR3 has 15 amino acids. V dropped 4 bases and J dropped 0 bases, with 13 bases sitting between them. The CDR3 DNA reads as TGTGCCAGCAGCCCCGGACAGACGGCTAACTATGGCTACACCTTC. Protein product: CASSPGQTANYGYTF.

The gene calls are TRBV6-2 or TRBV6-3 and TRBJ2-1; 7 bases line up with TRBD2. CDR3 length: 15 amino acids. Looked up from germline, CDR1 is MNHEY and CDR2 is SVGEGT. Trimming took 6 bases from V and 2 from J; bases not matched to a gene: 7. The CDR3 loop is CASSPSGIAYNEQFF. The CDR3 DNA reads as TGTGCCAGCAGCCCCAGCGGGATTGCCTACAATGAGCAGTTCTTC.

The gene calls are TRBV6-1 and TRBJ2-3, with TRBD2 matching over 12 bases. The germline CDR1 and CDR2 sequences are MNHNS and SASEGT. V shed 6 bases, J shed 6 bases, and the junction held 16 bases outside the gene matches. The CDR3 covers 18 residues. The CDR3 sequence: CASSQRSTSGGSMDTQYF. DNA of the CDR3: TGTGCCAGCAGCCAGAGATCGACTAGCGGGGGATCGATGGATACGCAGTATTTT.

This clonotype has more than one count but fewer than ten. V is TRBV7-8 and J is TRBJ1-4, with unresolved D. This CDR3 is 16 amino acids long. Germline CDR1 is SGHVS and CDR2 is FQNEAQ. V was cut by 1 base and J by 0 bases, with 9 bases left in between. The CDR3 sequence is CASSLGLRSTNEKLFF. CDR3 coding DNA: TGTGCCAGCAGCTTAGGCCTAAGATCAACTAATGAAAAACTGTTTTTT.

The chain employs TRBV29-1 and TRBJ1-2, with D perhaps TRBD1 (5 bases). The CDR3 loop spans 12 amino acids. Germline lookup yields CDR1 SQVTM and CDR2 ANQGSEA. Trimming left V 3 bases short and J 4 bases short, with 9 bases between. The CDR3 region has the DNA TGCAGCGTTGATTCGGGGACCTATGGCTACACCTTC. Translation: CSVDSGTYGYTF.

This clonotype was detected only once. V usage is TRBV5-1 and J usage is TRBJ2-2; D call uncertain. The CDR3 has 16 residues. The V end lost 2 bases, the J end lost 0 bases, and 11 bases lay between the germline ends. The germline V gene encodes CDR1 SGHRS and CDR2 YFSETQ. The CDR3 DNA sequence: TGCGCCAGCAGCTTTGATGGGGATTCGAACACCGGGGAGCTGTTTTTT. Its translation is CASSFDGDSNTGELFF.

This clonotype has a single count. The chain combines TRBV20-1 with TRBJ1-2, with D maybe TRBD1 (6 bases). Germline V CDR1 and CDR2: DFQATT, SNEGSKA (reference sequence). V shed 6 bases and J shed 4 bases, with 15 bases lying between them. The CDR3 length is 13 residues. DNA of the CDR3: TGCAGTGCAAGTCCAGGGGAAAGCTATGGCTACACCTTC. The encoded protein is CSASPGESYGYTF.

The J gene is TRBJ1-5, the V gene TRBV6-4; D unresolved. The CDR3 sequence is 12 residues long. V lost 2 bases to trimming and J lost 3 bases, with 2 bases between them. From germline, CDR1 is MRHNA and CDR2 SNTAGT. CDR3 nucleotides: TGTGCCAGCAGTGACGCCAATCAGCCCCAGCATTTT. Translated, it gives CASSDANQPQHF.

The V gene is TRBV3-1, the J gene TRBJ2-1; 7 positions match TRBD2. The CDR3 spans 16 residues. Trimming at V came to 3 bases and at J to 10 bases, leaving 15 bases not matched to a gene. CDR1 is LGHDT and CDR2 is YNNKEL in the germline V gene (reference sequence). The CDR3 coding sequence is TGTGCCAGCAGCCAGGAGATAGCGGGCAAGTGGGGGGAGCAGTTCTTC. This translates into CASSQEIAGKWGEQFF.

The chain recombines TRBV4-2 with TRBJ1-1, with a possible D match to TRBD1 (6 bases). This CDR3 region has 15 residues. CDR1 and CDR2 from the germline V gene are LGHNA and YNFKEQ. V was cut by 0 bases and J by 5 bases, with 13 bases left in between. The CDR3 bases are TGTGCCAGCAGCCAAGAGTCGGGGGCGCTAACTGAAGCTTTCTTT. Encoded protein: CASSQESGALTEAFF.

This clonotype was observed a single time. The DNA for the CDR3 is TGTGCCACCAGTGATCCCCACAGGGGTCAAGATGAGCAGTTCTTC. Translation: CATSDPHRGQDEQFF. The rearrangement links TRBV24-1 to TRBJ2-1, with TRBD1 identical over 7 bases. Germline V gene lookup returns CDR1 KGHDR and CDR2 SFDVKD. The V gene end was trimmed by 3 bases and the J gene end by 8 bases; junction bases not matched to a gene: 9. This CDR3 region has 15 residues.

V gene TRBV6-5 combines with J gene TRBJ1-2, with D perhaps TRBD1 (5 bases). Germline CDR1 MNHEY, CDR2 SVGAGI. This CDR3 is built from 13 residues. V shed 6 bases and J shed 4 bases, with 12 bases lying between them. CDR3 nucleotides: TGTGCCAGCAGCTGGGACGAAGCCTATGGCTACACCTTC. It codes for CASSWDEAYGYTF.

This chain's CDR3 is CASSLGGGRYEQYF. The CDR3 DNA sequence: TGTGCCAGCAGTCTTGGGGGCGGGAGGTACGAGCAGTACTTC. The chain has TRBV9 and TRBJ2-7; 8 bases align to TRBD2. CDR3 length: 14 amino acids. The V gene's germline CDR1 is SGDLS and CDR2 YYNGEE. V gave up 5 bases and J gave up 4 bases; unmatched junction bases: 8.

CDR3 amino acids: CASSTRTSGRVGTQYF. The CDR3 DNA reads as TGCGCCAGCAGCACCCGGACTAGCGGCCGGGTAGGTACGCAGTATTTT. The chain combines TRBV4-3 with TRBJ2-3, with 10 bases identical to TRBD2. CDR3 length equals 16 residues. V gave up 5 bases and J gave up 8 bases; unmatched junction bases: 13. The germline V gene encodes CDR1 LGHNA and CDR2 YSLEER.

This chain joins TRBV7-2 and TRBJ1-2, with D possibly TRBD1 on 5 matching bases. Per the germline V gene, CDR1 is SGHTA and CDR2 is FQGNSA. Trimming shortened V by 10 bases and J by 5 bases, and 23 bases separated the two germline ends. The CDR3 contains 15 residues. CDR3 region: CATGGGILRDYGYTF. CDR3 nucleotide sequence: TGTGCCACGGGCGGGGGGATCTTGCGGGATTATGGCTACACCTTC.

This chain connects TRBV10-3 to TRBJ1-3; D is undetermined. The CDR3 loop spans 14 amino acids. Germline CDR1 ENHRY, CDR2 SYGVKD. V was trimmed by 3 bases and J by 0 bases, leaving 6 bases between them. CDR3 nucleotide sequence: TGTGCCATCAGTGACCCCGACTCTGGAAACACCATATATTTT. The encoded protein is CAISDPDSGNTIYF.

This chain uses TRBV7-3 with TRBJ2-7; perhaps TRBD1 as D (5 bases). The CDR3 spans 15 residues. V shed 2 bases and J shed 6 bases, with 17 bases lying between them. Germline assignment: CDR1 SGHTA and CDR2 FQGTGA. This CDR3 reads CASSLSPGFVGEQYF. In DNA form, the CDR3 reads TGTGCCAGCAGCTTATCGCCAGGGTTTGTGGGCGAGCAGTACTTC.

The rearrangement joins TRBV7-8 to TRBJ2-7; 10 bases fit TRBD2. Germline assignment: CDR1 SGHVS and CDR2 FQNEAQ. This CDR3 has 15 residues. V lost 3 bases to trimming and J lost 4 bases; unmatched junction nucleotides: 6. The CDR3 DNA follows: TGTGCCAGCAGCTTCAGCGGGAGGGCAAGTTACGAGCAGTACTTC. Translation gives CASSFSGRASYEQYF.

The V gene is TRBV7-2, the J gene TRBJ2-1, with TRBD2 identical over 14 bases. The junction had 8 bases not matched to a gene; V was cut back by 7 bases and J by 9 bases. This CDR3 spans 15 amino acids. CDR1 is SGHTA and CDR2 is FQGNSA in the germline V gene. The CDR3 DNA follows: TGTGCCAGCATCGAGACTAGCGGGAGGGCCAGTGAGCAGTTCTTC. Its protein is CASIETSGRASEQFF.

The genes are TRBV7-8 and TRBJ2-5; 8 bases are a match to TRBD1. Germline-derived CDR1 and CDR2 are SGHVS and FQNEAQ. The ends lost 4 bases at V and 5 bases at J; junction bases unmatched: 9. This CDR3 comprises 15 residues. DNA for the CDR3: TGTGCCAGCAGCTCCCGGACAGGGACCTCTGAGACCCAGTACTTC. Amino acid sequence: CASSSRTGTSETQYF.

The chain employs TRBV7-2 and TRBJ1-2; a possible D gene is TRBD1 (6 bases). Germline values: CDR1 SGHTA, CDR2 FQGNSA. The CDR3 consists of 13 residues. Between the trimmed V and J ends, which lost 5 bases and 5 bases, there was a span of 12 bases. The CDR3 bases are TGTGCCAGCAGCACGGACAGCGTATATGGCTACACCTTC. This codes for CASSTDSVYGYTF.

The chain uses TRBV7-3 and TRBJ1-2; weak D call: TRBD1 (5 bases). The CDR3 consists of 17 residues. The germline gives CDR1 SGHTA, CDR2 FQGTGA. The ends were cut back, 0 bases at V and 4 bases at J, with 18 bases in the middle. The DNA of the CDR3 is TGTGCCAGCAGCTTAACGACAGCCAGAACAACATTCTATGGCTACACCTTC. Amino acids: CASSLTTARTTFYGYTF.

The rearrangement uses TRBV5-4 and TRBJ2-5; 12 bases line up with TRBD2. CDR3 length: 15 amino acids. Per germline, CDR1 SGHNT and CDR2 YYREEE (reference sequence). With 9 bases clipped from V and 2 bases from J, the junction kept 8 bases outside the gene matches. CDR3 residues: CATHPTSGGQETQYF. In nucleotides, the CDR3 is TGTGCCACCCATCCTACTAGCGGGGGGCAAGAGACCCAGTACTTC.

The chain links TRBV29-1 to TRBJ1-2, with D possibly being TRBD1 (6 bases). CDR3 length: 16 residues. Germline-derived CDR1 and CDR2 are SQVTM and ANQGSEA. V shed 1 base and J shed 6 bases, with 21 bases lying between them. CDR3 region: CSVEASRPGQSHGYTF. The CDR3 nucleotides read TGCAGCGTTGAAGCCAGTCGGCCCGGACAGAGCCATGGCTACACCTTC.

The genes are TRBV5-6 and TRBJ1-1; no firm D call. The V gene lost 0 bases and the J gene lost 2 bases, with 8 bases spanning the gap. Germline loops: CDR1 SGHDT, CDR2 YYEEEE. The CDR3 is 14 amino acids. CDR3 sequence reads: CASSLGGFNTEAFF. CDR3 DNA sequence: TGTGCCAGCAGCTTGGGAGGTTTTAACACTGAAGCTTTCTTT.

This chain connects TRBV4-2 to TRBJ1-3, with D uncertain. V shed 0 bases and J shed 3 bases, with 15 bases lying between them. Germline CDR1 is LGHNA and CDR2 is YNFKEQ. The CDR3 has 17 residues. Here the CDR3 reads CASSQDWGMGSGNTIYF. The DNA of the CDR3 is TGTGCCAGCAGCCAAGATTGGGGTATGGGGAGTGGAAACACCATATATTTT.

The rearrangement uses TRBV20-1 and TRBJ2-7, with 12 bases matching TRBD2. This CDR3 contains 12 residues. Germline CDR1 DFQATT, CDR2 SNEGSKA (reference sequence). The junction had 2 bases not matched to a gene; V was cut back by 5 bases and J by 6 bases. The CDR3 nucleotides are TGCAGTGCTCCTAGCGGGGGGGGCGAGCAGTACTTC. As protein: CSAPSGGGEQYF.